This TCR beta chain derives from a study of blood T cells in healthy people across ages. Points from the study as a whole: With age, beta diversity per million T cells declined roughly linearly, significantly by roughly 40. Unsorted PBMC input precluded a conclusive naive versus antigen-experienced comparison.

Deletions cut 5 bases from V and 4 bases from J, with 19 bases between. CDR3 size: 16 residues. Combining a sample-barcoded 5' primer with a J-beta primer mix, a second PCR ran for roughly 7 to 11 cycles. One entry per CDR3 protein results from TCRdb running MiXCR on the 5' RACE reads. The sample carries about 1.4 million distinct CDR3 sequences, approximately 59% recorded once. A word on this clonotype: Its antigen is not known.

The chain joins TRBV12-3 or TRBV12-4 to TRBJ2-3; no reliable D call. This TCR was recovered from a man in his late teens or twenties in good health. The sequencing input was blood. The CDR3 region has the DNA TGTGCCAGCAGTATGGAGCCGGGCTCTAAGGCAGATACGCAGTATTTT. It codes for CASSMEPGSKADTQYF.